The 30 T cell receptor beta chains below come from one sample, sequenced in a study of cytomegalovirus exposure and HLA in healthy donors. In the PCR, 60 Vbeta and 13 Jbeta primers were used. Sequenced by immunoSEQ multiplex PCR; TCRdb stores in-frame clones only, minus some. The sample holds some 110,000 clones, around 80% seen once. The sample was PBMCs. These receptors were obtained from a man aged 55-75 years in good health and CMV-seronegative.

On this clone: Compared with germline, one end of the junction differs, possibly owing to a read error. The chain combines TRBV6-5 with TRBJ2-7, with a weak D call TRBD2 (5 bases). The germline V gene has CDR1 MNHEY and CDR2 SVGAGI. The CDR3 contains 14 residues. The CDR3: CASSSSLSLPTLDF. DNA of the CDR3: TGTGCCAGCAGTTCTTCCCTAAGCCTGCCCACACTAGACTTC.

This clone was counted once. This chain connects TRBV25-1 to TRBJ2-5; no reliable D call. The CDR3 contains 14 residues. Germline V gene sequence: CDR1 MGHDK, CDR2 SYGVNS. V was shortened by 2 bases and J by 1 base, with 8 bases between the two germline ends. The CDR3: CASSERVSQETQYF. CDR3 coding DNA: TGTGCCAGCAGTGAACGCGTAAGCCAAGAGACCCAGTACTTC.

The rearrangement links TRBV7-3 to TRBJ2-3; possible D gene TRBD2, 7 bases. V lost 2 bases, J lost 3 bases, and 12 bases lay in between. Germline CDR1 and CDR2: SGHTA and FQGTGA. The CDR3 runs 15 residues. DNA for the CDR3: TGTGCCAGCAGCTTAGGGGGGGGCCGGACAGATACGCAGTATTTT. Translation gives CASSLGGGRTDTQYF. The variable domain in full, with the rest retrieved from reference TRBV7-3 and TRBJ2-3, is GAGVSQTPSNKVTEKGKYVELRCDPISGHTALYWYRQSLGQGPEFLIYFQGTGAADDSGLPNDRFFAVRPEGSVSTLKIQRTERGDSAVYLCASSLGGGRTDTQYFGPGTRLTVL.

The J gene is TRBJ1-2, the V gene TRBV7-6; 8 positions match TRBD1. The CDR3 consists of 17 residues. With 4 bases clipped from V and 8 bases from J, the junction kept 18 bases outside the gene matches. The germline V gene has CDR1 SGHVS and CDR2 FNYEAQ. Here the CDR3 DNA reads TGTGCCAGCAGCTGGCGGCTTAATGACAGGGGAGTAGCCGGCTACACCTTC. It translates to CASSWRLNDRGVAGYTF.

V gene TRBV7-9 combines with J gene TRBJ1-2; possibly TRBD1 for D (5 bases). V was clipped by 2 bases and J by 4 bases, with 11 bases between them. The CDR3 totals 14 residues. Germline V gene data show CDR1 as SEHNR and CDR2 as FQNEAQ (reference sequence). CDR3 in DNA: TGTGCCAGCAGCTTAAGGGGTTCGGTCTATGGCTACACCTTC. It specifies CASSLRGSVYGYTF.

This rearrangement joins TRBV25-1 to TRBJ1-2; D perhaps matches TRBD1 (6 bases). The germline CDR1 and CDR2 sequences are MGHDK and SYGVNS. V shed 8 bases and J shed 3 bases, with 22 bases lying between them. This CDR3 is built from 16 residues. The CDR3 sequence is CASQQGGSGPYYGYTF. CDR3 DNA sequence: TGTGCCAGCCAACAAGGGGGTTCGGGGCCTTACTATGGCTACACCTTC.

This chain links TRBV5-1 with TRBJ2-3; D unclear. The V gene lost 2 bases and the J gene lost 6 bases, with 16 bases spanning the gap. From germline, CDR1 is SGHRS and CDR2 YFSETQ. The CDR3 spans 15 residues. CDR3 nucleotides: TGCGCCAGCAGCTTTGGATCTAGAGTGGCGGATACGCAGTATTTT. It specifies CASSFGSRVADTQYF.

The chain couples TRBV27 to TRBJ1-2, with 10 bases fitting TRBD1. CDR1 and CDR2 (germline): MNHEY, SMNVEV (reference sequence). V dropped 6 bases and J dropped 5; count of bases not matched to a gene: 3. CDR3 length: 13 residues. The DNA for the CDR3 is TGTGCCAGCAGCCGGGACAGGGGATATGGCTACACCTTC. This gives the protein CASSRDRGYGYTF.

The CDR3 DNA is TGTGCCGCTGGAACACTATGGGGGGACTATGGCTACACCTTC. Residues: CAAGTLWGDYGYTF. V gene TRBV19 combines with J gene TRBJ1-2, with D tentatively TRBD1 (5 bases). Trimming removed 11 bases from V and 3 bases from J, with 19 bases in between. Germline V lookup: CDR1 LNHDA, CDR2 SQIVND (reference sequence). This CDR3 contains 14 residues.

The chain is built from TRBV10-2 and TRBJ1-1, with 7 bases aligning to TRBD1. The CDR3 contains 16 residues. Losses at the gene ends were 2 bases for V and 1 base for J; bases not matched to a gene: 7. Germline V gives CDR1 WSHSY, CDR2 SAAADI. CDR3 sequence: CASSEPRDSKNTEAFF. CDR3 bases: TGCGCCAGCAGTGAGCCCCGGGACAGTAAGAACACTGAAGCTTTCTTT.

CDR3 protein: CATSSRGQGVLYNEQFF. The CDR3 region has the DNA TGTGCCACCAGCAGCCGGGGACAGGGGGTGCTCTACAATGAGCAGTTCTTC. V usage is TRBV15 and J usage is TRBJ2-1; 11 bases are a match to TRBD1. There are 17 residues in the CDR3. CDR1 and CDR2 (germline): LNHNV, YYDKDF (reference sequence). After removal of 3 bases from V and 3 bases from J, the junction contained 7 bases not matched to a gene.

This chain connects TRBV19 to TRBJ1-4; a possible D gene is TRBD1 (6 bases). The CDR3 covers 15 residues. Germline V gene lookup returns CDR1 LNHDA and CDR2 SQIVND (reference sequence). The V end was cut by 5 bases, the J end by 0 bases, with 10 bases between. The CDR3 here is CASSVRTATNEKLFF. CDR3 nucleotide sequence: TGTGCCAGTAGTGTGCGGACAGCAACTAATGAAAAACTGTTTTTT.

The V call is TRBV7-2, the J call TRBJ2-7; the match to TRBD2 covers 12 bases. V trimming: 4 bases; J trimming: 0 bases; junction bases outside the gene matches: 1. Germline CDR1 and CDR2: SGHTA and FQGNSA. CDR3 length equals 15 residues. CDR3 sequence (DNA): TGTGCCAGCAGCTCTAGCGGGGGGGGCTCCTACGAGCAGTACGTC. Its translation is CASSSSGGGSYEQYV.

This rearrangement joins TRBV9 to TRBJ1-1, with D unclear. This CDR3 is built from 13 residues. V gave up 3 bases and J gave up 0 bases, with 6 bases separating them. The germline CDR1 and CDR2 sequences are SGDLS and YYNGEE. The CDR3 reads CASSAHMNTEAFF. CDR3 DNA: TGTGCCAGCAGCGCACATATGAACACTGAAGCTTTCTTT.

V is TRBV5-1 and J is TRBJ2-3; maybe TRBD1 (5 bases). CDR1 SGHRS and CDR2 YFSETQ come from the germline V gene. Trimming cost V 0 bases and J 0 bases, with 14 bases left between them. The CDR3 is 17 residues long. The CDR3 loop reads CASSLVSGAPSTDTQYF. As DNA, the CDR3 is TGCGCCAGCAGCTTGGTTTCTGGGGCGCCTAGCACAGATACGCAGTATTTT.

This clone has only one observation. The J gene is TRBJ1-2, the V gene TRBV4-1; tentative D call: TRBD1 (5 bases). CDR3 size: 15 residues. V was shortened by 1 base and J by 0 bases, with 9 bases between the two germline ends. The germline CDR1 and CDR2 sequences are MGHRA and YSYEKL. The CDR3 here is CASSQGQTANYGYTF. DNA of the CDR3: TGCGCCAGCAGCCAAGGCCAGACAGCTAACTATGGCTACACCTTC.

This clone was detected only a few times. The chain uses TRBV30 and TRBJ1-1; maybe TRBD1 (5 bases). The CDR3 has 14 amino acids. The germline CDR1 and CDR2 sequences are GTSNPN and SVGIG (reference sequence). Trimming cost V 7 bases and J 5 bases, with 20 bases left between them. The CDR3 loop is CASQGWGGVTEAFF. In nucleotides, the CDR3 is TGTGCCTCCCAAGGGTGGGGGGGAGTGACTGAAGCTTTCTTT.

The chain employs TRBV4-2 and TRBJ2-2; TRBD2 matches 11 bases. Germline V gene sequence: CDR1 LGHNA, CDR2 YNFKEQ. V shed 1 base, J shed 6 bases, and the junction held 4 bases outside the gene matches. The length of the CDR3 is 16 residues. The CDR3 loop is CASSQVLAGGSGELFF. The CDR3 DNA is TGTGCCAGCAGCCAAGTTCTAGCGGGGGGTTCCGGGGAGCTGTTTTTT.

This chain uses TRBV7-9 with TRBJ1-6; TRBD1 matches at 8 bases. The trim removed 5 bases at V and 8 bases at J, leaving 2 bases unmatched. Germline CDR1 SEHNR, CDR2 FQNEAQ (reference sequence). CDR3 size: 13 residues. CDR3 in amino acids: CASSTQGDSPLHF. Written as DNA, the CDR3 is TGTGCCAGCAGCACACAGGGGGATTCACCCCTCCACTTT.

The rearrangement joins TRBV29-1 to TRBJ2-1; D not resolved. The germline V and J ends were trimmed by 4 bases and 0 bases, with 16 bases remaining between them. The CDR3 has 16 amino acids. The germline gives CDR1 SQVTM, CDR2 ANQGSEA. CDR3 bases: TGCAGCGTTGCATCGGTTGAGCTTAACTCCTACAATGAGCAGTTCTTC. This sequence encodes CSVASVELNSYNEQFF.

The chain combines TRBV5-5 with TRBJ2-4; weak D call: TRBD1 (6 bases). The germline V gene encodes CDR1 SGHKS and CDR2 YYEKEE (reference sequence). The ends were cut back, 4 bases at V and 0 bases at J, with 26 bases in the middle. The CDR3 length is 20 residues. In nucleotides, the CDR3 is TGTGCCAGCAGCCACTCTCTGGGGTACAGGGATAATCTAGCCAAAAACATTCAGTACTTC. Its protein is CASSHSLGYRDNLAKNIQYF. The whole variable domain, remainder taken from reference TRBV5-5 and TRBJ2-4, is DAGVTQSPTHLIKTRGQQVTLRCSPISGHKSVSWYQQVLGQGPQFIFQYYEKEERGRGNFPDRFSARQFPNYSSELNVNALLLGDSALYLCASSHSLGYRDNLAKNIQYFGAGTRLSVL.

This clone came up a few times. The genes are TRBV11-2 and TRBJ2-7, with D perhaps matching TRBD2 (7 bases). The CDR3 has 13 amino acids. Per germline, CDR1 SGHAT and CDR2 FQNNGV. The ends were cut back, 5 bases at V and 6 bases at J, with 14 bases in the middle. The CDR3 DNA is TGTGCCAGCAGCACCCGGGGGGCCTCCGAGCAGTACGTC. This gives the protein CASSTRGASEQYV.

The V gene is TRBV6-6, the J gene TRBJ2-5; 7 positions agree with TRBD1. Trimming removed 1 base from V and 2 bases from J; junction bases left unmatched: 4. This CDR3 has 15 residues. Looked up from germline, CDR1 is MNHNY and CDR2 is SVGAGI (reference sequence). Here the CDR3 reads CASSYLGQAQETQYF. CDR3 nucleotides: TGTGCCAGCAGTTACTTAGGACAGGCACAAGAGACCCAGTACTTC.

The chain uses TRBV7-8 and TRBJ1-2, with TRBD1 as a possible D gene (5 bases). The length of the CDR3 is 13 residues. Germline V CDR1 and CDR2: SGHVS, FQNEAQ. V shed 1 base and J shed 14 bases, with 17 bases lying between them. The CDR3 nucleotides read TGTGCCAGCAGCTTAGGGGGAGGGGCACAGACGACCTTC. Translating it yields CASSLGGGAQTTF.

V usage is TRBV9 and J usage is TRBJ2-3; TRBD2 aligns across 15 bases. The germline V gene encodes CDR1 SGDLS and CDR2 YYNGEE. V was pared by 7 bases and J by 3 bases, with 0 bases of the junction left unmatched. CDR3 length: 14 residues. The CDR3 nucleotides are TGTGCCAGCGGACTAGCGGGGGGGACAGATACGCAGTATTTT. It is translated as CASGLAGGTDTQYF.

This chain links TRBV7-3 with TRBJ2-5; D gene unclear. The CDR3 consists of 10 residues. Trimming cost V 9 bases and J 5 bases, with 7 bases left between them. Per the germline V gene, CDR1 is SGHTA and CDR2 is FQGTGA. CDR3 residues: CASRAETQYF. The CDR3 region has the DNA TGTGCCAGTAGAGCCGAGACCCAGTACTTC.

The CDR3 coding sequence is TGTGCCAGCAGCCGCCCAAAGGGCGGGGGCCTGGCTTACAATGAGCAGTTCTTC. This translates into CASSRPKGGGLAYNEQFF. The rearrangement uses TRBV7-6 and TRBJ2-1, with TRBD2 as a possible D gene (7 bases). The length of the CDR3 is 18 residues. V gave up 5 bases and J gave up 4 bases, with 24 bases separating them. CDR1 and CDR2 (germline): SGHVS, FNYEAQ. Filled out from reference TRBV7-6 and TRBJ2-1, the complete variable domain reads GAGVSQSPRYKVTKRGQDVALRCDPISGHVSLYWYRQALGQGPEFLTYFNYEAQQDKSGLPNDRFSAERPEGSISTLTIQRTEQRDSAMYRCASSRPKGGGLAYNEQFFGPGTRLTVL.

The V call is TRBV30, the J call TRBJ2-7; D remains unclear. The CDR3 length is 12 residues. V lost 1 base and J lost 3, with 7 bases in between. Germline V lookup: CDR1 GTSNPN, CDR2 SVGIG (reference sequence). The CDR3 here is CAWSDRFYEQYF. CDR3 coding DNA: TGTGCCTGGAGTGACAGATTCTACGAGCAGTACTTC.

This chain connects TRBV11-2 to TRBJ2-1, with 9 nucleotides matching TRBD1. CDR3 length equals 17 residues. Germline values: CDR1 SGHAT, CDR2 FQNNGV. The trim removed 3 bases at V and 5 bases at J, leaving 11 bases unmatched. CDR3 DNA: TGTGCCAGCAGCTTTTGGGGGGGGACAGGGACCAACAATGAGCAGTTCTTC. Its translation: CASSFWGGTGTNNEQFF.

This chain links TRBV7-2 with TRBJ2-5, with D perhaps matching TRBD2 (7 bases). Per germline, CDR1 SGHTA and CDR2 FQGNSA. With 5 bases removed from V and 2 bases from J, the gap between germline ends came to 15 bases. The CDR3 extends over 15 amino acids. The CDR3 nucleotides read TGTGCCAGCAGCCCACCCGGGGGGCGACAAGAGACCCAGTACTTC. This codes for CASSPPGGRQETQYF. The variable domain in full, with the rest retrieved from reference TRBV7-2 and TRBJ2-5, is GAGVSQSPSNKVTEKGKDVELRCDPISGHTALYWYRQSLGQGLEFLIYFQGNSAPDKSGLPSDRFSAERTGGSVSTLTIQRTQQEDSAVYLCASSPPGGRQETQYFGPGTRLLVL.